Below, 7 T cell receptor beta chains from the same sample are listed, as sequenced in a study of T cell responses to AZD1222 COVID-19 vaccine. The data were produced by immunoSEQ multiplex PCR, yet TCRdb's version contains in-frame clones alone and is incomplete. Here the sample spans 65,000 to 85,000 clones, approximately 90% being singletons. Sequences were derived from peripheral blood, sampled 28 days after the second dose of the MenACWY control vaccine. Receptors originate from an adult who received the MenACWY meningococcal vaccine as a control.

The chain links TRBV29-1 to TRBJ1-5; a possible D gene is TRBD1 (5 bases). Trimming took off 4 bases at V and 5 bases at J, with 9 bases between the two ends. The CDR3 spans 12 residues. Germline lookup yields CDR1 SQVTM and CDR2 ANQGSEA. This chain's CDR3 is CSVVLGDQPQHF. The CDR3 DNA reads TGCAGCGTTGTTTTAGGGGATCAGCCCCAGCATTTT.

The J gene is TRBJ2-7, the V gene TRBV5-4; tentatively, D is TRBD1 or TRBD2 (5 bases each). CDR1 is SGHNT and CDR2 is YYREEE in the germline V gene (reference sequence). The CDR3 is 15 residues long. V gave up 0 bases and J gave up 4 bases, with 14 bases separating them. CDR3 in amino acids: CASSLEVGDPYEQYF. CDR3 DNA sequence: TGTGCCAGCAGCTTGGAGGTGGGGGACCCATACGAGCAGTACTTC.

The chain couples TRBV10-3 to TRBJ2-3, with 8 bases aligning to TRBD1. Germline CDR1 reads ENHRY; CDR2 reads SYGVKD. The CDR3 is 14 residues long. The J segment lost 1 base and the V segment lost 7 bases, leaving 4 bases of the junction unmatched. The CDR3 bases are TGTGCCATCACGTTGGGACAGGGCACAGATACGCAGTATTTT. The encoded protein is CAITLGQGTDTQYF.

CDR3 in amino acids: CASSLNRGLGEKLFF. CDR3 sequence (DNA): TGTGCCAGCAGCTTGAACAGGGGGCTAGGGGAAAAACTGTTTTTT. The chain combines TRBV3-1 (or the pseudogene TRBV3-2) with TRBJ1-4; TRBD1 agrees at 9 bases. After removal of 5 bases from V and 8 bases from J, the junction contained 9 bases not matched to a gene. This CDR3 is 15 amino acids long. CDR1 is LGHDT, CDR2 YNNKEL, per germline (reference sequence).

The rearrangement joins TRBV7-9 to TRBJ1-5; D gene ambiguous. V dropped 4 bases and J dropped 1 base, with 8 bases sitting between them. Germline V CDR1 and CDR2: SEHNR, FQNEAQ (reference sequence). This CDR3 comprises 14 residues. CDR3 sequence: CASSSSPSNQPQHF. In nucleotides, the CDR3 is TGTGCCAGCAGCTCCTCGCCAAGCAATCAGCCCCAGCATTTT.

The rearrangement joins TRBV6-1 to TRBJ2-5, with TRBD2 matching 13 bases. V trimming: 2 bases; J trimming: 4 bases; junction bases outside the gene matches: 10. The germline V gene encodes CDR1 MNHNS and CDR2 SASEGT. This CDR3 comprises 18 residues. The CDR3 loop reads CASSERGLAGLYGETQYF. The CDR3 DNA sequence: TGTGCCAGCAGTGAAAGGGGACTAGCGGGGCTCTACGGAGAGACCCAGTACTTC.

V and J are TRBV5-4 and TRBJ2-3; 7 bases agree with TRBD1. Germline V gene data show CDR1 as SGHNT and CDR2 as YYREEE (reference sequence). J lost 1 base, V lost 4 bases, and 6 bases had no gene match. This CDR3 is built from 15 residues. The CDR3 region has the DNA TGTGCCAGCAGCAGGGACAGCCTCCGCACAGATACGCAGTATTTT. The encoded protein is CASSRDSLRTDTQYF. Supplemented by reference TRBV5-4 and TRBJ2-3, the full variable domain reads ETGVTQSPTHLIKTRGQQVTLRCSSQSGHNTVSWYQQALGQGPQFIFQYYREEENGRGNFPPRFSGLQFPNYSSELNVNALELDDSALYLCASSRDSLRTDTQYFGPGTRLTVL.